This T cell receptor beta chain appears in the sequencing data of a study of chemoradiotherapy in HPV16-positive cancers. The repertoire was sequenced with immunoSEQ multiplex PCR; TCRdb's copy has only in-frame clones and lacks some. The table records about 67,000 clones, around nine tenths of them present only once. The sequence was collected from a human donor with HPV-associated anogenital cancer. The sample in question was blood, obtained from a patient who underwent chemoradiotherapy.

CDR3 DNA sequence: TGTGCCAGCAGCGTATTTAGCACAGATACGCAGTATTTT. Protein sequence: CASSVFSTDTQYF. The genes are TRBV9 and TRBJ2-3; D is uncertain. CDR1 and CDR2 from the germline V gene are SGDLS and YYNGEE. Trimming took off 1 base at V and 0 bases at J, with 3 bases between the two ends. CDR3 length: 13 residues.